The clone carrying this T cell receptor beta chain was seen a few times. The antigen is undetermined. This record belongs to a study of CD8 T cells in ankylosing spondylitis. Notes on the study in general: Typical of ankylosing spondylitis blood, it appeared, was a TCR beta motif of under 10 highly homologous variants.

TCRdb called the 5' RACE reads again in MiXCR, with one record for every CDR3 protein. Among fewer than 250,000 distinct CDR3 sequences, around 19% were seen once, and the ten largest hold roughly 42%. Germline V gives CDR1 SGDLS, CDR2 YYNGEE. Trimming stripped 9 bases from V and 3 bases from J, with 26 bases between. The CDR3 totals 17 residues. This rearrangement joins TRBV9 to TRBJ2-3, with D unresolved. The sequence derives from a male donor with ankylosing spondylitis. The sequenced sample was blood, either unsorted or a sorted T cell fraction (not recorded which). CDR3 sequence: CATSSSANPSPTDTQYF. CDR3 in DNA: TGTGCCACTTCTAGTTCCGCGAACCCAAGCCCTACAGATACGCAGTATTTT.